This T cell receptor (beta chain) was obtained from a study of T cell responses to AZD1222 COVID-19 vaccine. The overall study: Pooled in the analysis were second doses at about 4 or about 12 weeks. Findings and caveats of the study: The donor cohort was predominantly white British with a female majority, and clonal diversity may have been underestimated. AZD1222 recipients seropositive at baseline numbered only 6 or 7. Recipients of two AZD1222 doses showed rising Spike-specific TCR breadth and depth.

This CDR3 is 14 amino acids long. Germline CDR1 and CDR2: SGHRS and YFSETQ. V was cut by 0 bases and J by 1 base, with 6 bases left in between. Using immunoSEQ multiplex PCR, the repertoire was profiled, and TCRdb retains in-frame clones only, with some absent. The sample records 96,000 or so clones, 89% being singletons. As regards this clone: Its antigen is unknown.

The sample was peripheral blood, taken on day 0 of AZD1222 vaccination. J is TRBJ2-3 and V is TRBV5-1; the D is unclear. This sequence originates from an adult in good health. The chain's CDR3 is CASSLAPGTDTQYF. CDR3 sequence (DNA): TGCGCCAGCAGCTTGGCCCCGGGCACAGATACGCAGTATTTT.